The present T cell receptor (beta chain) was sequenced within a study of spatial heterogeneity in lung cancer. Study observations and caveats: The study found ubiquitous expanded tumor TCRs in blood more at resection than follow-up.

This clonotype was recorded many times. Its antigen is not known. Every cDNA TCR molecule received its own unique molecular identifier. One entry per CDR3 protein results from TCRdb running MiXCR on the 5' RACE reads. The repertoire includes tens of thousands of distinct CDR3 sequences, around 5.2% of them detected once, and approximately 24% sits in the top ten. There are 15 residues in the CDR3. Trimming removed 1 base at V and 1 base at J, with 8 bases between. Germline loops: CDR1 SEHNR, CDR2 FQNEAQ (reference sequence). Time point indicated: sample taken at primary tumor resection. The approximately 77 donors had untreated early-stage non-small cell lung cancer. Unsorted whole RNA of tumor, nontumor lung or frozen PBMC was sequenced.

The input for sequencing was PBMCs, taken at surgery. V gene TRBV7-9 combines with J gene TRBJ1-5; no definite D call. The receptor was derived from a female donor with early-stage non-small cell lung cancer. The CDR3 DNA follows: TGTGCCAGCAGCTTAGGGCCGCGAAGCAATCAGCCCCAGCATTTT. Protein product: CASSLGPRSNQPQHF. Together with reference TRBV7-9 and TRBJ1-5, the CDR3 gives the full variable domain: DTGVSQNPRHKITKRGQNVTFRCDPISEHNRLYWYRQTLGQGPEFLTYFQNEAQLEKSRLLSDRFSAERPKGSFSTLEIQRTEQGDSAMYLCASSLGPRSNQPQHFGDGTRLSIL.